The rows below give T cell receptor beta chains drawn from one sample of a study of cytomegalovirus exposure and HLA in healthy donors. Some clones are missing from TCRdb's copy, which holds only in-frame ones; the method was immunoSEQ multiplex PCR. This sample yields about 130,000 clones, of which approximately 77% are seen a single time; 0.8% to 0.95% belongs to the top ten. Sample: PBMCs. The receptors come from a woman aged 60-75 years in good health and CMV-seronegative. Both conserved end residues are part of each CDR3. The D gene is left open where the match is weak. Clone size is stated in some rows and not others, as once, few, many or a class when expanded.

d_gene | j_gene | v_gene | abundance | CDR3aa | CDR3nt
TRBD2 | TRBJ2-1 | TRBV10-1 | . | CASSERLAGRDEQFF | TGCGCCAGCAGTGAGCGATTAGCGGGAAGAGATGAGCAGTTCTTC
. | TRBJ1-2 | TRBV2 | . | CASSGGRQGGGYTF | TGTGCCAGCAGTGGAGGGCGCCAAGGGGGTGGCTACACCTTC
TRBD1 | TRBJ2-7 | TRBV10-1 | . | CASSARRTGASYEQYF | TGCGCCAGCAGTGCCCGACGGACAGGAGCCTCCTACGAGCAGTACTTC
TRBD1 | TRBJ1-1 | TRBV5-7 | . | CASSWGQGLNTEAFF | TGTGCCAGCAGCTGGGGACAGGGGTTGAACACTGAAGCTTTCTTT
TRBD1 | TRBJ1-1 | TRBV7-2 | . | CASSTTGQIAEAFF | TGTGCCAGCAGCACGACAGGGCAAATCGCTGAAGCTTTCTTT
TRBD2 | TRBJ2-5 | TRBV28 | . | CASSIGLAGKTQYF | TGTGCCAGCAGCATTGGACTAGCGGGAAAGACCCAGTACTTC
. | TRBJ1-5 | TRBV6-1 | . | CASSVDIGNQPQHF | TGTGCCAGCAGTGTGGACATTGGCAATCAGCCCCAGCATTTT
TRBD2 | TRBJ2-1 | TRBV11-2 | . | CASSPRPTGGRGHEQFF | TGTGCCAGCAGCCCCCGTCCGACAGGCGGGAGGGGGCATGAGCAGTTCTTC
TRBD1 | TRBJ1-2 | TRBV2 | . | CASPRDRRSYYGYTF | TGTGCCAGCCCACGGGACAGGAGATCGTACTATGGCTACACCTTC
TRBD2 | TRBJ2-7 | TRBV28 | . | CASSPTSGGSHEQYF | TGTGCCAGCAGTCCGACTAGCGGGGGGTCCCACGAGCAGTACTTC
. | TRBJ1-4 | TRBV5-5 | . | CASSRGEKLFF | TGTGCCAGCAGTAGGGGGGAAAAACTGTTTTTT
. | TRBJ2-2 | TRBV30 | . | CAWSDGGELFF | TGTGCCTGGAGTGACGGCGGGGAGCTGTTTTTT
TRBD1 | TRBJ1-3 | TRBV4-1 | . | CASSQGTGAGNTIYF | TGCGCCAGCAGCCAGGGAACAGGGGCTGGAAACACCATATATTTT
. | TRBJ2-7 | TRBV25-1 | . | CASSESSHEQYF | TGTGCCAGCAGTGAATCGTCCCACGAGCAGTACTTC
. | TRBJ2-7 | TRBV28 | . | CASCCVGNSYEQYF | TGTGCCAGCTGTTGTGTGGGCAACTCCTACGAGCAGTACTTC
TRBD2 | TRBJ2-7 | TRBV28 | . | CASSLSTSGDISYEQYF | TGTGCCAGCAGTTTATCGACTAGCGGGGACATCTCCTACGAGCAGTACTTC
. | TRBJ2-2 | TRBV7-9 | once | CASAVTGSWFTGELFF | TGTGCCAGCGCAGTAACAGGGTCATGGTTCACCGGGGAGCTGTTTTTT
. | TRBJ1-3 | TRBV5-8 | . | CASSLLGGAMRNTIYF | TGTGCCAGCAGCCTCCTGGGAGGGGCAATGAGGAACACCATATATTTT
TRBD1 | TRBJ2-3 | TRBV19 | . | CASSHRGLSTDTQYF | TGTGCCAGTAGCCACAGGGGGCTGAGCACAGATACGCAGTATTTT
. | TRBJ2-3 | TRBV7-2 | . | CASSFGGSTDTQYF | TGTGCCAGCAGCTTCGGCGGGAGCACAGATACGCAGTATTTT
TRBD1 | TRBJ1-6 | TRBV5-1 | once | CASSLKDRGNSPLHF | TGCGCCAGCAGCTTGAAGGACAGGGGTAATTCACCCCTCCACTTT
. | TRBJ1-5 | TRBV4-2 | once | CASSPGTNSNQPQHF | TGTGCCAGCAGCCCGGGGACAAACAGCAATCAGCCCCAGCATTTT
TRBD1 | TRBJ2-2 | TRBV6-1 | . | CASSVSGGSNTGELFF | TGTGCCAGCAGTGTATCAGGGGGCTCGAACACCGGGGAGCTGTTTTTT
TRBD2 | TRBJ2-2 | TRBV11-3 | . | CASSLESWVRGDNTGELFF | TGTGCCAGCAGCTTAGAGTCCTGGGTGCGGGGGGACAACACCGGGGAGCTGTTTTTT
TRBD2 | TRBJ2-2 | TRBV27 | . | CASRRPTSGRPGELFF | TGTGCCAGCAGACGACCGACTAGCGGGAGACCCGGGGAGCTGTTTTTT
TRBD2 | TRBJ2-3 | TRBV5-4 | . | CASSPGLAGVTDTQYF | TGTGCCAGCAGCCCGGGACTAGCGGGAGTCACAGATACGCAGTATTTT
TRBD2 | TRBJ2-1 | TRBV5-1 | . | CASSFRTSGGHEQFF | TGCGCCAGCAGCTTCAGGACTAGCGGGGGGCATGAGCAGTTCTTC